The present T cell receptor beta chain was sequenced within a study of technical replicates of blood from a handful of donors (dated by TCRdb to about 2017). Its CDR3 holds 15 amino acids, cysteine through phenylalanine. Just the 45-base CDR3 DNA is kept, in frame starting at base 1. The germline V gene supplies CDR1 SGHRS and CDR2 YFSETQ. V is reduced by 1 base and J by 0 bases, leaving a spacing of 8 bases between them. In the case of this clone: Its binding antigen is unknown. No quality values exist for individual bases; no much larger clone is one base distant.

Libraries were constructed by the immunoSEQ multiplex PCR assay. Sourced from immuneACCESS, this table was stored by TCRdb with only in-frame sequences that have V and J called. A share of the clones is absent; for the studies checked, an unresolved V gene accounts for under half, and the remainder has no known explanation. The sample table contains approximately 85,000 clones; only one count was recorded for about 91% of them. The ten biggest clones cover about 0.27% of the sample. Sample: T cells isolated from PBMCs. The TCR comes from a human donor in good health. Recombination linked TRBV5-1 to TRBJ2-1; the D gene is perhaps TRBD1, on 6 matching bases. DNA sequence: TGCGCCAGCAGCTTGCAGGGGAGCTCCTACAATGAGCAGTTCTTC. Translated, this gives CASSLQGSSYNEQFF.